The sequence of this TCR beta chain was determined in a study of T cells after yellow fever vaccination. Whole-study context: Preparation of fractions with low cell numbers was performed using SMART-Seq v4 Ultra Low Input.

The study made its TCR cDNA through 5'RACE template switching. That step introduced a universal primer site along with UMIs. From the 5' RACE reads, TCRdb called clonotypes with MiXCR, one entry per CDR3 protein. Of some 250,000 distinct CDR3 sequences in the sample, about 3.5% were seen once. This clonotype has a count of ten or more. The antigen remains undetermined. Overall study results and limits: Most primary-vaccination clones reappeared after the booster (about 97% CD4, 88% CD8). The presence of abundant clonotypes contaminating from the bulk population was possible in FACS-sorted repertoires.

Germline V CDR1 and CDR2: LGHNA, YSLEER. Between the trimmed V and J ends, which lost 0 bases and 8 bases, there was a span of 17 bases. The CDR3 is 16 amino acids. This clonotype was sampled from a man aged 18 to 30 who received the YFV17D yellow fever vaccine. V gene TRBV4-3 combines with J gene TRBJ2-1, with D perhaps matching TRBD2 (6 bases). Sample: PBMCs, taken 15 days after the yellow fever booster vaccination. The CDR3 DNA reads TGCGCCAGCAGCCAAGATGGTGAGCCTAGCGATTATGAGCAGTTCTTC. This translates into CASSQDGEPSDYEQFF.